This T cell receptor (beta chain) derives from a study of PD-1 blockade in classical Hodgkin lymphoma. Study results and limitations: CD4+ TCR diversity, unlike CD8+, climbed significantly by C4D1. Repertoire differences lack defined causes, possibly disease activity or prior therapy.

In germline, CDR1 is MDHEN, CDR2 SYDVKM. The CDR3 has 17 amino acids. V gave up 3 bases and J gave up 5 bases; unmatched junction bases: 11. In every patient, relapse followed autologous stem cell transplantation, while exposure to brentuximab vedotin differed. Clones were read by immunoSEQ multiplex PCR, and TCRdb kept only the in-frame ones, dropping some. The sample includes some 65,000 clones, over 70% of them seen just once. About this clone itself: Its specificity is not known.

The material was peripheral blood mononuclear cells (PBMCs), obtained before the second cycle of nivolumab. The sequence derives from a human donor with classical Hodgkin lymphoma. The chain has TRBV28 and TRBJ2-7; 12 nucleotides line up with TRBD2. The CDR3 sequence: CASSLGLAGGPLHEQYF. The CDR3 nucleotides are TGTGCCAGCAGTTTGGGGCTAGCGGGAGGGCCTTTGCACGAGCAGTACTTC.